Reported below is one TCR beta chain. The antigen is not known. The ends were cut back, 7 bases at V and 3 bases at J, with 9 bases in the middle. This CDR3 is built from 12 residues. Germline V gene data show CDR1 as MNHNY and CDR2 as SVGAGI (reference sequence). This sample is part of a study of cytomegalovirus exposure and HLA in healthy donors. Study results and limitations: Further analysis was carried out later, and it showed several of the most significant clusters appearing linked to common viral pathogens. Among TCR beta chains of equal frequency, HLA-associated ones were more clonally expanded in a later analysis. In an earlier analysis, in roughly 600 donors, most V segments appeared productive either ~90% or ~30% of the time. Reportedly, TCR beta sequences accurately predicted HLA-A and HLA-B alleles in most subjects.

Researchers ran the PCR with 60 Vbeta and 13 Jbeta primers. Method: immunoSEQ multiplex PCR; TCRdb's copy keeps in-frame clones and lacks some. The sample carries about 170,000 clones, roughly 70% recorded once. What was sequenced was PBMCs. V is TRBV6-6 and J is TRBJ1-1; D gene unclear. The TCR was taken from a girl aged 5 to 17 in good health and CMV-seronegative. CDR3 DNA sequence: TGTGCCAGCATATTCAGTGACACTGAAGCTTTCTTT. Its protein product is CASIFSDTEAFF.